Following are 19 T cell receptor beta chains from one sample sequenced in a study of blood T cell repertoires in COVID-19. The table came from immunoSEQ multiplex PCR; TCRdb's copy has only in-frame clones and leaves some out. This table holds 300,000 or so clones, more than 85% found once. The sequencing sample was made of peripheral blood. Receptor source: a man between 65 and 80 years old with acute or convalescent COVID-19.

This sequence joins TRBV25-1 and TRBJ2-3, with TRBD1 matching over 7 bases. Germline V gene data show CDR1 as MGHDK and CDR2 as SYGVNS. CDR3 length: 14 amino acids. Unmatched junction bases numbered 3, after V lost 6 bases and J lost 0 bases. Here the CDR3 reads CASRGQLSTDTQYF. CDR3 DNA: TGTGCCAGCAGGGGACAGCTTAGCACAGATACGCAGTATTTT.

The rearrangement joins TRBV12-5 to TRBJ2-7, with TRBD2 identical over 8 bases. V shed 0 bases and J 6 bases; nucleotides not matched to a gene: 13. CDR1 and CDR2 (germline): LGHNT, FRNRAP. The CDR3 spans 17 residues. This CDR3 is CASGLVPGERENCEQYF. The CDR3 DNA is TGTGCTAGTGGTTTGGTACCCGGGGAGCGGGAGAACTGCGAGCAGTACTTC.

CDR3 coding DNA: TGTGCCAGCAGCTTCGTCGGGGACTCCTACAATGAGCAGTTCTTC. This encodes CASSFVGDSYNEQFF. The chain links TRBV7-3 to TRBJ2-1, with D possibly being TRBD2 (5 bases). CDR3 length: 15 residues. Germline values: CDR1 SGHTA, CDR2 FQGTGA. V shed 3 bases and J shed 0 bases, with 9 bases lying between them. The full variable domain, its missing parts supplied by reference TRBV7-3 and TRBJ2-1, is GAGVSQTPSNKVTEKGKYVELRCDPISGHTALYWYRQSLGQGPEFLIYFQGTGAADDSGLPNDRFFAVRPEGSVSTLKIQRTERGDSAVYLCASSFVGDSYNEQFFGPGTRLTVL.

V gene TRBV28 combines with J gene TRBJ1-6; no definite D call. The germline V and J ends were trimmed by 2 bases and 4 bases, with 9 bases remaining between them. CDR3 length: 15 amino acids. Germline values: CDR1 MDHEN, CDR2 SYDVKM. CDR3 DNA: TGTGCCAGCAGTTTAATAGAGAGGTATAATTCACCCCTCCACTTT. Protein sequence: CASSLIERYNSPLHF.

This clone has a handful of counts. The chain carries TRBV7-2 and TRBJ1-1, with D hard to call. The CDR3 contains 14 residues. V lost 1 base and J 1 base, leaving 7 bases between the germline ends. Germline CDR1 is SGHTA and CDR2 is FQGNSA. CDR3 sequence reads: CASSLGLPNTEAFF. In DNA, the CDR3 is TGTGCCAGCAGCTTAGGACTACCGAACACTGAAGCTTTCTTT.

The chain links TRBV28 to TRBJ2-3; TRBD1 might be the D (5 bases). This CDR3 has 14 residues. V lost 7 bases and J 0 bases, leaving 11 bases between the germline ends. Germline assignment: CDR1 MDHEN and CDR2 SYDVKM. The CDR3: CASMEGVSTDTQYF. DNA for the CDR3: TGTGCCAGCATGGAAGGGGTCAGCACAGATACGCAGTATTTT.

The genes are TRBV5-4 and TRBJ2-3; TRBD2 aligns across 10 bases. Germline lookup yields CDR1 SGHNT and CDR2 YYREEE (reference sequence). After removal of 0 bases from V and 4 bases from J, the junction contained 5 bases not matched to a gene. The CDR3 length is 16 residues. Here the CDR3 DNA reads TGTGCCAGCAGCTTGGAAAGCGGGGGGGCCCCAGATACGCAGTATTTT. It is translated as CASSLESGGAPDTQYF.

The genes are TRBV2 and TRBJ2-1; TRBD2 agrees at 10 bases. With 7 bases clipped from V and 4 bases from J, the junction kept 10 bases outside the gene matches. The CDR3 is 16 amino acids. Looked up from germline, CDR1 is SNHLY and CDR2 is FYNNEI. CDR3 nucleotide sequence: TGTGCCAGCATGAGGAGGAGGACTAGCGGTTACAATGAGCAGTTCTTC. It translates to CASMRRRTSGYNEQFF.

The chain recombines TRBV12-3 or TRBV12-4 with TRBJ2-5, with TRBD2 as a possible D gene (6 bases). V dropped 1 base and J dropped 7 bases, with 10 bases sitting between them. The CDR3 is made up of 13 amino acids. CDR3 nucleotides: TGTGCCAGCAGTTTAGGGGGAGGAGGGACCCAGTACTTC. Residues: CASSLGGGGTQYF.

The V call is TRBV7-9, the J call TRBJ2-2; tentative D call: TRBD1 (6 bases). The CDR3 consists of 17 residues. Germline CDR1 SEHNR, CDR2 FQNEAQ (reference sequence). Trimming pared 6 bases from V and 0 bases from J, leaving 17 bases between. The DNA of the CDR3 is TGTGCCAGCAGGCCTTCGACAGGTACCGCGAACACCGGGGAGCTGTTTTTT. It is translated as CASRPSTGTANTGELFF.

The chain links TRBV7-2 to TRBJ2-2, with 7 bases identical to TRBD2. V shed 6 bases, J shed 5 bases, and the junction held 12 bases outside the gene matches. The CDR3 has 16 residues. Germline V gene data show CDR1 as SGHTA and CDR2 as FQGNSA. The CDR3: CASRAPGGRGTGELFF. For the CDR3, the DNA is TGTGCCAGCAGGGCCCCGGGTGGGAGGGGTACCGGGGAGCTGTTTTTT.

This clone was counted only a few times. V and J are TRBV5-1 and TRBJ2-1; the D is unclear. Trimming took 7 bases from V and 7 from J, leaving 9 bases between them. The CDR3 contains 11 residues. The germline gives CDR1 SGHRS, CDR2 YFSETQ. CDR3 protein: CASVEQNEQFF. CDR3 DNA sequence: TGCGCCAGCGTGGAACAGAATGAGCAGTTCTTC.

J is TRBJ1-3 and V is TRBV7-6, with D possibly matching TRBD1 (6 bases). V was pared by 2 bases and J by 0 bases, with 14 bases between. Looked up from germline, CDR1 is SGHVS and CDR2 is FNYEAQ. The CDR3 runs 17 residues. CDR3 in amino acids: CASSLMGGLSSGNTIYF. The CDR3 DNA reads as TGTGCCAGCAGCTTAATGGGGGGGCTGAGCTCTGGAAACACCATATATTTT. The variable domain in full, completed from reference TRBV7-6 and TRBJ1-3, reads GAGVSQSPRYKVTKRGQDVALRCDPISGHVSLYWYRQALGQGPEFLTYFNYEAQQDKSGLPNDRFSAERPEGSISTLTIQRTEQRDSAMYRCASSLMGGLSSGNTIYFGEGSWLTVV.

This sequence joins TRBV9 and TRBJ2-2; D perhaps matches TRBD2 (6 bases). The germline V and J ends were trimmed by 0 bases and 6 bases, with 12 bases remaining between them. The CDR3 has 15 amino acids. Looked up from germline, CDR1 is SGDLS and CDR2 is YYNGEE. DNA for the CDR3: TGTGCCAGCAGCGTAGCTCCCTGGGAGGCCGGGGAGCTGTTTTTT. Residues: CASSVAPWEAGELFF.

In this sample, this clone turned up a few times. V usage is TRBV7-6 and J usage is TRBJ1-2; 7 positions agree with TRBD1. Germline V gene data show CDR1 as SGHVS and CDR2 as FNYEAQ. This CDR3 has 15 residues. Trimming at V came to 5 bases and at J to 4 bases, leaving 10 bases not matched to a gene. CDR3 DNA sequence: TGTGCCAGCAGCGCCCGACAGGGAGTAGGCTATGGCTACACCTTC. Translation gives CASSARQGVGYGYTF.

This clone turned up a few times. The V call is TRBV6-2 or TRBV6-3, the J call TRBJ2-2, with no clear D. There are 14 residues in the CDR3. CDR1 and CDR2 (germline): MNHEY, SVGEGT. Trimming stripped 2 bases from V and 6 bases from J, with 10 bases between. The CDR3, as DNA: TGTGCCAGCAGTTACGGAGAACAAGCCGGGGAGCTGTTTTTT. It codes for CASSYGEQAGELFF.

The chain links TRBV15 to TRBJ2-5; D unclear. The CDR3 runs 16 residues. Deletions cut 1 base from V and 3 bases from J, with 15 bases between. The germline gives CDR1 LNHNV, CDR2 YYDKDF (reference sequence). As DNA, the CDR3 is TGTGCCACCAGCAGAGTTAATCGAGAAGAAAAAGAGACCCAGTACTTC. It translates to CATSRVNREEKETQYF.

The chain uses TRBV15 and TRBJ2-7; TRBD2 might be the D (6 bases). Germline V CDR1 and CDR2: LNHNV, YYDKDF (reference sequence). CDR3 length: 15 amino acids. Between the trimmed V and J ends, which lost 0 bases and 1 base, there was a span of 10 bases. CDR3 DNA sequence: TGTGCCACCAGCAGAGATTTGAGCGGGTCCTACGAGCAGTACTTC. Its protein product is CATSRDLSGSYEQYF.

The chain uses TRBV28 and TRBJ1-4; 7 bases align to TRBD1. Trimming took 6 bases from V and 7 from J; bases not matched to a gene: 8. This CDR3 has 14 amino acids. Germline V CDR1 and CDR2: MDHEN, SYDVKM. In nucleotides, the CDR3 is TGTGCCAGCAGGCCTACAGGGGTTGGTGAAAAACTGTTTTTT. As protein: CASRPTGVGEKLFF.